This T cell receptor (beta chain) was recovered during a study of CD8 T cells in Susac syndrome. Negative isolation was used for CD8+ and CD4+ T cells and FACS enrichment for TEMRA cells. RNA in amounts of roughly 0.5 to 1 ug was reverse transcribed with random hexamers. Coverage of TCR beta CDR3 amplification by immunoSEQ multiplex PCR extended to 54 Vbeta and 13 Jbeta. TCRdb reprocessed the immunoSEQ multiplex PCR reads with MiXCR, giving one entry per CDR3 protein. In the table there are over 350,000 distinct CDR3 sequences, around 83% of which are singletons. The CDR3 runs 15 residues. Between the trimmed V and J ends, which lost 8 bases and 0 bases, there was a span of 11 bases.

The V and J genes are TRBV12-3 or TRBV12-4 and TRBJ1-6, with a possible D match to TRBD1 (5 bases). The origin of this receptor is a human donor with multiple sclerosis. Sequencing input: CD8+ T cells from PBMCs. CDR3 sequence (DNA): TGTGCCAGCGGTAGACAGCCCTCCTATAATTCACCCCTCCACTTT. Encoded protein: CASGRQPSYNSPLHF.